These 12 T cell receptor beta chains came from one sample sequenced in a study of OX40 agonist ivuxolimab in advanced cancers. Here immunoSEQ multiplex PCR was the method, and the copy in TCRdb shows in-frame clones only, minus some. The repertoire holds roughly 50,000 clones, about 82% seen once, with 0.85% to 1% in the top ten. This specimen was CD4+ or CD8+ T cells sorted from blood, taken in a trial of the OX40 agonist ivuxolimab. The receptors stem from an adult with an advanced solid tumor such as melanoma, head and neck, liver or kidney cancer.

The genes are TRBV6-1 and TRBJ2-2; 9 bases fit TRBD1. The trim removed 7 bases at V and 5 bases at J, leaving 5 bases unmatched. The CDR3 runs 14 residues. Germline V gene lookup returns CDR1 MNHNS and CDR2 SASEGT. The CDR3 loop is CASIHRGPTGELFF. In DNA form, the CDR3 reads TGTGCCAGCATACACAGGGGGCCGACCGGGGAGCTGTTTTTT.

The CDR3 DNA is TGTGCCAGCAGTGAAGGTCACACTATTCCGGGCAATGAGCAGTTCTTC. Its protein is CASSEGHTIPGNEQFF. V usage is TRBV6-4 and J usage is TRBJ2-1; D is undetermined. The germline gives CDR1 MRHNA, CDR2 SNTAGT. V lost 3 bases and J lost 6, with 18 bases in between. There are 16 residues in the CDR3.

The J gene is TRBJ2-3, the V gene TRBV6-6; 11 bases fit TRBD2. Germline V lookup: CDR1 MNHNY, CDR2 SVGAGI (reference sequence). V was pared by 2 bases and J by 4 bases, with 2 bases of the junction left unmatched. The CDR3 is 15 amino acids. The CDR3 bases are TGTGCCAGCAGTTACATAGCGGGGGGGGCAGATACGCAGTATTTT. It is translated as CASSYIAGGADTQYF.

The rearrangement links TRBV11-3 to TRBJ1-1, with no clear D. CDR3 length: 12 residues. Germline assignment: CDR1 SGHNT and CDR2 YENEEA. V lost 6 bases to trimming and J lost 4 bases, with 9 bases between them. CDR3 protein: CASSWRGTEAFF. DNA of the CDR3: TGTGCCAGCAGTTGGCGGGGCACTGAAGCTTTCTTT.

CDR3 protein: CASSLYQANTGELFF. CDR3 nucleotide sequence: TGCGCCAGCAGCTTGTATCAGGCGAACACCGGGGAGCTGTTTTTT. The rearrangement links TRBV5-1 to TRBJ2-2; D is unclear. V lost 1 base to trimming and J lost 0 bases, with 7 bases between them. The germline V gene encodes CDR1 SGHRS and CDR2 YFSETQ. This CDR3 comprises 15 residues.

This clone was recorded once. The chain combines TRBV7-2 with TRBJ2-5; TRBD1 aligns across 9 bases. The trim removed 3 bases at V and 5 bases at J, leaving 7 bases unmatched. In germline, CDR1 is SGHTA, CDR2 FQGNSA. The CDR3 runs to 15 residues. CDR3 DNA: TGTGCCAGCAGCTTTGACAGGGGGTACCGGGAGACCCAGTACTTC. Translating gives CASSFDRGYRETQYF. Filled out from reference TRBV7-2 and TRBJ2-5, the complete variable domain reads GAGVSQSPSNKVTEKGKDVELRCDPISGHTALYWYRQSLGQGLEFLIYFQGNSAPDKSGLPSDRFSAERTGGSVSTLTIQRTQQEDSAVYLCASSFDRGYRETQYFGPGTRLLVL.

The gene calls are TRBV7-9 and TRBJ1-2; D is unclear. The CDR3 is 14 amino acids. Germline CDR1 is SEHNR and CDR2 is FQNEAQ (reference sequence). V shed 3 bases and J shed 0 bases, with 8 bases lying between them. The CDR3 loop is CASSFLGANYGYTF. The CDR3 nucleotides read TGTGCCAGCAGCTTCTTGGGCGCTAACTATGGCTACACCTTC.

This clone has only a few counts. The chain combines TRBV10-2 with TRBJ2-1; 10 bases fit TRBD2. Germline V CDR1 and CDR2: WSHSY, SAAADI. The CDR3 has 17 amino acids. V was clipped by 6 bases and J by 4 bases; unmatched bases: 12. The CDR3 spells CASRPPPSGGAYNEQFF. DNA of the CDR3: TGCGCCAGCAGGCCCCCTCCCAGCGGGGGGGCTTACAATGAGCAGTTCTTC.

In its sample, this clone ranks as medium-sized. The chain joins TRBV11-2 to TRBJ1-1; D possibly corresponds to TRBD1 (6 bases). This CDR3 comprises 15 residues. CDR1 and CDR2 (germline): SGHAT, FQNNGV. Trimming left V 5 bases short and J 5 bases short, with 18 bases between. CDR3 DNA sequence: TGTGCCAGCAGCACACTCAGGGGCGGCGGGACTGAAGCTTTCTTT. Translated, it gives CASSTLRGGGTEAFF. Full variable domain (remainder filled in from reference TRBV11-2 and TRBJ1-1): EAGVAQSPRYKIIEKRQSVAFWCNPISGHATLYWYQQILGQGPKLLIQFQNNGVVDDSQLPKDRFSAERLKGVDSTLKIQPAKLEDSAVYLCASSTLRGGGTEAFFGQGTRLTVV.

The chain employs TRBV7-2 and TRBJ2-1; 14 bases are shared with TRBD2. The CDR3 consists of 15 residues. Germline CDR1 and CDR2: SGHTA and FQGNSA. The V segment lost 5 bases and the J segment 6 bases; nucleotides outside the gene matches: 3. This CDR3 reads CASSRTSGGPNEQFF. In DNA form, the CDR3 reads TGTGCCAGCAGCCGGACTAGCGGGGGGCCCAATGAGCAGTTCTTC.

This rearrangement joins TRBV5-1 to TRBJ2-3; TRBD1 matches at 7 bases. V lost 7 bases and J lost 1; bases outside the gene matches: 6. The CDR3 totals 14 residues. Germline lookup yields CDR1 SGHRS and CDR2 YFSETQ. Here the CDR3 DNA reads TGCGCCAGCCAAGGGGGCGCGGGCACAGATACGCAGTATTTT. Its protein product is CASQGGAGTDTQYF.

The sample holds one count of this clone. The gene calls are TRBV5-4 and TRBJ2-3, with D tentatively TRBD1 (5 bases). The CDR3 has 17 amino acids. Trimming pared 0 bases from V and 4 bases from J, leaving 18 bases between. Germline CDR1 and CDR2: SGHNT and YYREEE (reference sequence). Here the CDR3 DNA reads TGTGCCAGCAGCTTGGGAGCAATCAGGGTTAGTGCAGATACGCAGTATTTT. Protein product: CASSLGAIRVSADTQYF. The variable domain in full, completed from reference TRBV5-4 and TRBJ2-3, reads ETGVTQSPTHLIKTRGQQVTLRCSSQSGHNTVSWYQQALGQGPQFIFQYYREEENGRGNFPPRFSGLQFPNYSSELNVNALELDDSALYLCASSLGAIRVSADTQYFGPGTRLTVL.